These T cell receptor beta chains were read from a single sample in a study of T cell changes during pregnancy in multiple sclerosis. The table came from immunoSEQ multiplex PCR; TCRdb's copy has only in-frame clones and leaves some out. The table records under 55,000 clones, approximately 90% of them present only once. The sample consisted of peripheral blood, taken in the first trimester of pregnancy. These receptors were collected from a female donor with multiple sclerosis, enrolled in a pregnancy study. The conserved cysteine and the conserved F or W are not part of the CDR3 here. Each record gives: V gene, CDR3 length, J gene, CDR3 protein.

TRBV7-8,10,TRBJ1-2,ASSLNSRGYT
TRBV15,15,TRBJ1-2,ATSRALTGGGSLSYT
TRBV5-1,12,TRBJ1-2,ASSLGQGEYGYT
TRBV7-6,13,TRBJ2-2,ASSLRGGNTGELF
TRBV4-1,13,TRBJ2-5,ASSRTGTGAETQY
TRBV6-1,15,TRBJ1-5,ASSEIRGMNSNQPQH
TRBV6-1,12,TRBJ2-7,ASMMQGTSYEQY
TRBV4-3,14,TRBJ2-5,ASSQGSQFAGETQY
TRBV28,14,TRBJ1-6,ASGSREGARSSPLH
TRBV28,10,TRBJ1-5,ASSLLNQPQH
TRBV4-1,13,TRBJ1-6,ASSRGQGSNSPLH
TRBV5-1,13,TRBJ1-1,ASSSTDRGSTEAF
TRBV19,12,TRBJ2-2,ASSIDLATGELF
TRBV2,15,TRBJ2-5,ASRGLAGAKYQETQY
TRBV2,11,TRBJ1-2,ASTGTGSAGYT
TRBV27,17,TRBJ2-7,ASSIFGLAGGSSSYEQY
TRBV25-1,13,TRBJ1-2,ASSGTTGVDYGYT
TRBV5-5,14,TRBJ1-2,ASSSTGPDRVYGYT
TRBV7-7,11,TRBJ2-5,ASSSSGQETQY
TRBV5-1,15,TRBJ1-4,ASSWGRSVATNEKLF
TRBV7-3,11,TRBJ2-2,ASSPQGAGELF
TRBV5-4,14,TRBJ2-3,ASSPGTGYSTDTQY
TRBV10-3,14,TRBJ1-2,AIRDRDHMGSSGYT
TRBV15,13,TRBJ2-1,ATSARQFGHNEQF
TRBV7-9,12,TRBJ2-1,ASSSSTGAHLQF
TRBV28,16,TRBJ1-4,ASSSTTGSGATNEKLF
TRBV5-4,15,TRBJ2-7,ASSLAGSGPLGYEQY
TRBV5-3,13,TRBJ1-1,ARSLDTRQRSEAF
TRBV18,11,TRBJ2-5,ASSPRGRETQY
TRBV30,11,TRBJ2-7,AWVTSGADVQY
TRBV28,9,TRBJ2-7,ASSINYEQY
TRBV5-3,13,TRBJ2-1,ARSLSGLSYNEQF
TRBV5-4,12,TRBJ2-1,ASRSGLSPAEQF
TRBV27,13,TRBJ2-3,ASSPRSGGVMAQY
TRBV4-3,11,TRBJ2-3,ASSVWGGDTQY
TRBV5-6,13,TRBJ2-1,ASSETWTNYNEQF
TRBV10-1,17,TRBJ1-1,ASALLQAIHSTGLTEAF
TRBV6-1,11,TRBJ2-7,ASSAQGATRQY
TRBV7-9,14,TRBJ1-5,ASSYSPGQGDQPQH
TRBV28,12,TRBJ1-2,ASSRDRSRYGYT
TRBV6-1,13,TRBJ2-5,ASGLTGGDQETQY